The present TCR beta chain was sequenced within a study of T cell responses to AZD1222 COVID-19 vaccine. TCRdb keeps only in-frame clones here, not all; method: immunoSEQ multiplex PCR. The table lists roughly 150,000 clones, roughly nine tenths of them singletons. Germline-derived CDR1 and CDR2 are LNHDA and SQIVND (reference sequence). The CDR3 is 13 residues long. The trim removed 3 bases at V and 6 bases at J, leaving 4 bases unmatched. Study outcomes and limitations: Two doses of AZD1222 preceded a rise in Spike-specific TCR breadth and depth. Donors, mostly white British, included more females; clonal diversity was possibly underestimated.

Concerning this clone itself: Its antigen is undetermined.

This TCR was sampled from an adult who received the AZD1222 COVID-19 vaccine. This specimen was peripheral blood, taken 28 days after the second AZD1222 dose. The rearrangement uses TRBV19 and TRBJ2-7, with TRBD2 matching 8 bases. The CDR3 loop reads CASSIGREVEQYF. The CDR3 DNA reads as TGTGCCAGTAGTATCGGGCGGGAGGTCGAGCAGTACTTC.